This TCR beta chain stems from a study of blood T cell repertoires in COVID-19. Study-level background: Nucleic acid was either cDNA or gDNA, and it came from T cells, B-cell-depleted T cells, or PBMCs.

Germline CDR1 is LGHNA and CDR2 is YNFKEQ. The length of the CDR3 is 16 residues. V was cut by 0 bases and J by 1 base, with 11 bases left in between. Assay: immunoSEQ multiplex PCR; the TCRdb copy retains only in-frame clones and omits some. The sample has fewer than 300,000 clones, 85% to 90% seen once. Sequences were obtained from peripheral blood. This chain links TRBV4-2 with TRBJ2-3; no reliable D call. The receptor's source is a young man with acute or convalescent COVID-19. CDR3 in amino acids: CASSQELTLGTDTQYF. The DNA for the CDR3 is TGTGCCAGCAGCCAAGAGCTGACTTTGGGCACAGATACGCAGTATTTT.